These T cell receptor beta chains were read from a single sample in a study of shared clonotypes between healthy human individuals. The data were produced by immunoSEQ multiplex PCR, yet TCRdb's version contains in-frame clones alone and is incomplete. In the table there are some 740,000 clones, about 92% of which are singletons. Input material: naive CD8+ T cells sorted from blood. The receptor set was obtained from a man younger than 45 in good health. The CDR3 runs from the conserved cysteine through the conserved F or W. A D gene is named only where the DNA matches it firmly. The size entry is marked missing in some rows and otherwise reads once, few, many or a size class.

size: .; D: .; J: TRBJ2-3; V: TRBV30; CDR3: CAWNELAVDTQYF; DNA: TGTGCCTGGAACGAACTAGCTGTGGATACGCAGTATTTT
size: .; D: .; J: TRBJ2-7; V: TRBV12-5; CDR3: CASGFGGSYEQYF; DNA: TGTGCTAGTGGTTTTGGGGGGTCCTACGAGCAGTACTTC
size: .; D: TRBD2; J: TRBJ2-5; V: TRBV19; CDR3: CASSIMSGAGVEETQYF; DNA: TGTGCCAGTAGTATAATGAGCGGCGCGGGAGTAGAGGAGACCCAGTACTTC
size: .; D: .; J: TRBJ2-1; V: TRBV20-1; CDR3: CSTPKHNEQFF; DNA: TGCAGCACCCCCAAACACAATGAGCAGTTCTTC
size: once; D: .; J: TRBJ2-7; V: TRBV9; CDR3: CASSVGGSGTYEQYF; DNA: TGTGCCAGCAGCGTAGGTGGTAGCGGAACCTACGAGCAGTACTTC
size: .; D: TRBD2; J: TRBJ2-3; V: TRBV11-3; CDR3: CASSSREGGTDTQYF; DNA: TGTGCCAGCAGCTCACGGGAGGGCGGCACAGATACGCAGTATTTT
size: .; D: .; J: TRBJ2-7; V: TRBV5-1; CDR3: CASSFRDPESYEQYF; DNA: TGCGCCAGCAGCTTCCGGGACCCCGAGTCCTACGAGCAGTACTTC
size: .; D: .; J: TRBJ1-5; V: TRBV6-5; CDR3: CASSRLWGNRPQHF; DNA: TGTGCCAGCAGCCGTTTATGGGGCAATCGGCCCCAGCATTTT
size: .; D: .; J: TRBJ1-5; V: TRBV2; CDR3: CASNRGGQPQHF; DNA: TGTGCCAGCAATAGGGGGGGTCAGCCCCAGCATTTT
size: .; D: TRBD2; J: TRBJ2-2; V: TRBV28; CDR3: CASSGPIAGRSNTGELFF; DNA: TGTGCCAGCAGTGGACCCATAGCGGGACGATCGAACACCGGGGAGCTGTTTTTT
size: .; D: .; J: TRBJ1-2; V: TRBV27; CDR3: CASSFGPNYGYTF; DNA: TGTGCCAGCAGTTTCGGGCCTAACTATGGCTACACCTTC
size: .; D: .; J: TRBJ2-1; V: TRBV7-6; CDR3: CASSLAIHNEQFF; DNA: TGTGCCAGCAGCCTAGCGATACACAATGAGCAGTTCTTC
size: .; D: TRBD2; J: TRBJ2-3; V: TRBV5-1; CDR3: CASSSLGGADTQYF; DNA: TGCGCCAGCAGCTCCTTGGGGGGGGCAGATACGCAGTATTTT
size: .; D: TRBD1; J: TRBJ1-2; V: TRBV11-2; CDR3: CASSLTGVGGYTF; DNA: TGTGCCAGCAGCCTCACAGGGGTGGGTGGCTACACCTTC
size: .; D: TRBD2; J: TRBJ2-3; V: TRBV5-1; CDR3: CASSVTQRESPDTQYF; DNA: TGCGCCAGCAGCGTAACACAGCGGGAGAGCCCAGATACGCAGTATTTT
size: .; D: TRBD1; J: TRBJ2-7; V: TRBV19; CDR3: CASSMGVGTGSYEQYF; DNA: TGTGCCAGTAGTATGGGTGTGGGGACAGGGTCCTACGAGCAGTACTTC
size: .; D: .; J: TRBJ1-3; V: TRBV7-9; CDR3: CASSPTPVEGNTIYF; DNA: TGTGCCAGCAGCCCGACCCCAGTCGAAGGAAACACCATATATTTT
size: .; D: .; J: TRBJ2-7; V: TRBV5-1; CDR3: CASSLTGTEYEQYF; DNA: TGCGCCAGCAGCTTGACAGGTACGGAGTACGAGCAGTACTTC
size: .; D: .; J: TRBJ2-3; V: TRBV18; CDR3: CASSPAGSTDTQYF; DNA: TGTGCCAGCTCACCGGCAGGGAGCACAGATACGCAGTATTTT
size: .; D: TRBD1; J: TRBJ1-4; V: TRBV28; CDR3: CASSPPDRVEKLFF; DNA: TGTGCCAGCAGTCCCCCGGACAGGGTCGAAAAACTGTTTTTT
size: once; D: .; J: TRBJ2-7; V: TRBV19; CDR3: CASSILPDPSYEQYF; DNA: TGTGCCAGTAGTATACTCCCAGACCCATCCTACGAGCAGTACTTC
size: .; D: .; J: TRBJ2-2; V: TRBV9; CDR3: CASSVERETNTGELFF; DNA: TGTGCCAGCAGCGTAGAAAGGGAAACGAACACCGGGGAGCTGTTTTTT
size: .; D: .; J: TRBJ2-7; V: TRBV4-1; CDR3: CASSQDLDRGYEQYF; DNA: TGCGCCAGCAGCCAAGATCTGGACAGAGGATACGAGCAGTACTTC
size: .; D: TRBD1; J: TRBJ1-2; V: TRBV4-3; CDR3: CASSQGVTGGNNYGYTF; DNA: TGCGCCAGCAGCCAAGGAGTAACAGGGGGCAATAACTATGGCTACACCTTC
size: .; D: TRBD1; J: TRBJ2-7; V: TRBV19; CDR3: CASRVGQGASYEQYF; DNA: TGTGCCAGTAGGGTGGGCCAGGGGGCCTCCTACGAGCAGTACTTC
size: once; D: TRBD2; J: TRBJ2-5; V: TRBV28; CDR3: CASSTMLGQSGGGQETQYF; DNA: TGTGCCAGCAGCACTATGTTAGGCCAGTCGGGCGGGGGCCAAGAGACCCAGTACTTC
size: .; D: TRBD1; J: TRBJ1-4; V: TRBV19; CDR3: CASSWTGTGGAGLFF; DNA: TGTGCCAGTAGCTGGACCGGGACAGGGGGCGCAGGACTGTTTTTT
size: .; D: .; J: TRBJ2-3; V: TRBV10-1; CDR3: CASSASSTGRADTQYF; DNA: TGCGCCAGCAGTGCCTCCTCGACAGGAAGGGCAGATACGCAGTATTTT
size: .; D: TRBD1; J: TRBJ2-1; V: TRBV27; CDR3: CASTTGTGVDNEQFF; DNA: TGTGCCAGCACCACCGGGACAGGTGTCGACAATGAGCAGTTCTTC
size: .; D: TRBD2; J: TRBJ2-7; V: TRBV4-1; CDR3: CASSPSLAGSREQYF; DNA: TGCGCCAGCAGCCCTTCCCTAGCGGGAAGTCGCGAGCAGTACTTC
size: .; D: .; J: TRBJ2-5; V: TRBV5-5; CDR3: CASSLRGSETQYF; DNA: TGTGCCAGCAGCTTGAGGGGATCAGAGACCCAGTACTTC
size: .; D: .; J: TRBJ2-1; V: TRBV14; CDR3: CASSHPDTYNEQFF; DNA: TGTGCCAGCAGCCATCCGGACACCTACAATGAGCAGTTCTTC
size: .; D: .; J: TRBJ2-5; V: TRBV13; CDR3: CASSLGAVQETQYF; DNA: TGTGCCAGCAGCTTAGGGGCGGTACAAGAGACCCAGTACTTC
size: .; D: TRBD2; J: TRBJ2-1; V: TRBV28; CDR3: CASSISGSSYNEQFF; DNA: TGTGCCAGCAGCATAAGCGGGAGCTCCTACAATGAGCAGTTCTTC
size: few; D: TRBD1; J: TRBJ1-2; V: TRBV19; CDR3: CASSTLPDRGADGYTF; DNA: TGTGCCAGTAGCACCCTACCGGACAGGGGCGCGGATGGCTACACCTTC
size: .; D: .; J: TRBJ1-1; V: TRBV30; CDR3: CAWRAGASFPEAFF; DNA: TGTGCCTGGAGGGCAGGGGCCTCATTCCCTGAAGCTTTCTTT
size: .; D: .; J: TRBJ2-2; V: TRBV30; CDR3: CAWGVGHVNTGELFF; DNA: TGTGCCTGGGGGGTAGGACATGTGAACACCGGGGAGCTGTTTTTT
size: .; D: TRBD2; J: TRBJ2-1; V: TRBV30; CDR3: CAWSGSSSGSASYNEQFF; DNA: TGTGCCTGGAGTGGTTCCAGTAGCGGGAGTGCGTCCTACAATGAGCAGTTCTTC
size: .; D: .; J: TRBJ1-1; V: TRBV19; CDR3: CASTWMNTEAFF; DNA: TGTGCCAGTACCTGGATGAACACTGAAGCTTTCTTT